What follows describes a single TCR beta chain. These data come from a study of blood T cell repertoires in COVID-19. The data were produced by immunoSEQ multiplex PCR, yet TCRdb's version contains in-frame clones alone and is incomplete. The repertoire holds about 190,000 clones, with around four fifths as singletons. The sample comprised peripheral blood. The clonotype originates from a woman in her seventies with active or convalescent COVID-19.

CDR3: CASSWQGSHEQYF. The CDR3 DNA reads as TGTGCCAGCAGCTGGCAGGGGTCCCACGAGCAGTACTTC. This chain uses TRBV7-2 with TRBJ2-7; tentatively, D is TRBD1 (6 bases). CDR3 length: 13 amino acids. Trimming left V 4 bases short and J 5 bases short, with 12 bases between. The germline gives CDR1 SGHTA, CDR2 FQGNSA.